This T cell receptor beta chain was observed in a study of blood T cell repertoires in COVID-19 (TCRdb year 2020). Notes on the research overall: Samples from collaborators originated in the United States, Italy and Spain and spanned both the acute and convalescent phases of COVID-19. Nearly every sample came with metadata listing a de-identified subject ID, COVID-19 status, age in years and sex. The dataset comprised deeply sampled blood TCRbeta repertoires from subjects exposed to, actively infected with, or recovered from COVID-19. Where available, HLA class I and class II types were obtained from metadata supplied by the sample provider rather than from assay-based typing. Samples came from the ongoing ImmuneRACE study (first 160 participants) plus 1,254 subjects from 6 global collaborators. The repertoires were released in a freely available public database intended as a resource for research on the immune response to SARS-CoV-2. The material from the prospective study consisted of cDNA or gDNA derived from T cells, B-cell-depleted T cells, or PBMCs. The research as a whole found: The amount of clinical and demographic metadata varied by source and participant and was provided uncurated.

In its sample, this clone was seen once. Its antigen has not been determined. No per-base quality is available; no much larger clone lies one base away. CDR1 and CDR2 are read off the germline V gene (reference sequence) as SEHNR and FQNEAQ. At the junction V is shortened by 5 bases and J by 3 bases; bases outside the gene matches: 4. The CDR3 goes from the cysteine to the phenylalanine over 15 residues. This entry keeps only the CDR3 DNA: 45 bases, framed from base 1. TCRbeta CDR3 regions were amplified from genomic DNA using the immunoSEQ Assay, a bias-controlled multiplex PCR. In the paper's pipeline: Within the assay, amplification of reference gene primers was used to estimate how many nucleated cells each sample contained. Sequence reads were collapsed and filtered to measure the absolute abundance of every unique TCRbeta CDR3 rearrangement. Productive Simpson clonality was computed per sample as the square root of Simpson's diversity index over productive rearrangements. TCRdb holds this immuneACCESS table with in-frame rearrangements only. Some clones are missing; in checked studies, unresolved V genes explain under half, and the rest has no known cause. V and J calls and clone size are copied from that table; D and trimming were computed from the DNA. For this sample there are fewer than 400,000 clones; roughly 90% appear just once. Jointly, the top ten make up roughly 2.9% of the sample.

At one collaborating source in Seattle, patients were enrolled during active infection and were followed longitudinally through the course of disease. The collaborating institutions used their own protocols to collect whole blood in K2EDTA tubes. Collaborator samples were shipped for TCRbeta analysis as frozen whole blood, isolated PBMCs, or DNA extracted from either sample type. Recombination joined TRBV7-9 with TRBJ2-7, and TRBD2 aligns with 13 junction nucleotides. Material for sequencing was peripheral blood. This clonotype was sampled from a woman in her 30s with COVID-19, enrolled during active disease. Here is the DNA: TGTGCCAGCAGCCGGACTAGCGGGAGTCTCTACGAGCAGTACTTC. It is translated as CASSRTSGSLYEQYF.